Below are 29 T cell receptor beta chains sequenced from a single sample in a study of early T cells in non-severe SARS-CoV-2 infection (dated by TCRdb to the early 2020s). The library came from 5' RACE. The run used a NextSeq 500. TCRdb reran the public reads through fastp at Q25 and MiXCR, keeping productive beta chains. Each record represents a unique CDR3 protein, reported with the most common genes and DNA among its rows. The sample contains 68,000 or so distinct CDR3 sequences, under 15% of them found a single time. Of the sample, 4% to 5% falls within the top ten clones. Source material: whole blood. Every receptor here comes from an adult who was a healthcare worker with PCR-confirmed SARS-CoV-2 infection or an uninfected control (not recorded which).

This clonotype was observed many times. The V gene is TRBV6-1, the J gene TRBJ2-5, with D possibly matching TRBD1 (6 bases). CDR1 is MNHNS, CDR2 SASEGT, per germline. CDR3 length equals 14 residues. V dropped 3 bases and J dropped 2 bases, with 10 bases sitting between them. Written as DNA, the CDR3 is TGTGCCAGCAGTGACGAGGACAGACAAGAGACCCAGTACTTC. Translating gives CASSDEDRQETQYF.

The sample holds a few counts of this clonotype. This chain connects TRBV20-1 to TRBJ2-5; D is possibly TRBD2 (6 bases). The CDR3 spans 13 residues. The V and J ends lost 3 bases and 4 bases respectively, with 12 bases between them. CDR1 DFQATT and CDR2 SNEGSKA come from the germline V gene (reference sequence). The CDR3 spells CSARPAGSETQYF. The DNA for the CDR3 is TGCAGTGCTAGGCCGGCGGGGTCAGAGACCCAGTACTTC.

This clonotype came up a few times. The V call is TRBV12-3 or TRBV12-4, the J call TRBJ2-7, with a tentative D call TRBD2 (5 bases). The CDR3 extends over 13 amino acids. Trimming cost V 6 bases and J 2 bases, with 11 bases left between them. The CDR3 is CASSSPGTYEQYF. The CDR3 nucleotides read TGTGCCAGCAGCTCCCCCGGGACCTACGAGCAGTACTTC.

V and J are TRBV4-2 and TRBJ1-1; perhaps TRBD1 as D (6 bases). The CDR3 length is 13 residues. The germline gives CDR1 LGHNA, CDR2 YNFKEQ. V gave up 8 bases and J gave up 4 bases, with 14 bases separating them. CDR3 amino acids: CASQAGVSTEAFF. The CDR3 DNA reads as TGTGCCAGCCAAGCAGGGGTGAGCACTGAAGCTTTCTTT.

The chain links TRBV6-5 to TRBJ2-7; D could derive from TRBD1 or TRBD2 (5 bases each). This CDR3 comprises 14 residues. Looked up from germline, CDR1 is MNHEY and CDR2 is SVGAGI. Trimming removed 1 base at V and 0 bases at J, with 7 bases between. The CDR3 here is CASSYWGSSYEQYF. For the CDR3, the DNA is TGTGCCAGCAGTTACTGGGGGAGCTCCTACGAGCAGTACTTC.

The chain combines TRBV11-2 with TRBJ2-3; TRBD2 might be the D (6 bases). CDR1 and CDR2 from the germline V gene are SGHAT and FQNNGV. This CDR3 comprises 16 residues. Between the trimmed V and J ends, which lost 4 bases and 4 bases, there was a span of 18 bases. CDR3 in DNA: TGTGCCAGCAGCTCCTGGGGGGACCCAGCCCCAGATACGCAGTATTTT. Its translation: CASSSWGDPAPDTQYF.

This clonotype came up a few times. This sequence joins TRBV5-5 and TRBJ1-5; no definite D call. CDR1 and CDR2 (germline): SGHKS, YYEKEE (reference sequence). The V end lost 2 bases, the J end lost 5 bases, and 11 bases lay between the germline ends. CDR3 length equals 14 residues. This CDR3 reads CASSFLPLDQPQHF. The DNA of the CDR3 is TGTGCCAGCAGCTTCCTCCCCCTGGATCAGCCCCAGCATTTT.

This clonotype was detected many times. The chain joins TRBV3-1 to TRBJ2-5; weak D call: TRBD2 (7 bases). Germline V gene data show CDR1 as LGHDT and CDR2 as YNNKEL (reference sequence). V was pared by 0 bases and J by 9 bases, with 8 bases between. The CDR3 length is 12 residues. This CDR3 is CASSQEGGAQYF. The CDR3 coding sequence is TGTGCCAGCAGCCAAGAAGGGGGGGCCCAGTACTTC.

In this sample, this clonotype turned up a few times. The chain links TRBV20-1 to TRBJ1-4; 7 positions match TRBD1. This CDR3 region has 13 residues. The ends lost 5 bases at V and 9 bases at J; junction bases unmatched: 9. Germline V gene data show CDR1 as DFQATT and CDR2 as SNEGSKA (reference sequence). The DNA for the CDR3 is TGCAGTGCTTATAGGGACAGCTCTCAAAAACTGTTTTTT. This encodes CSAYRDSSQKLFF.

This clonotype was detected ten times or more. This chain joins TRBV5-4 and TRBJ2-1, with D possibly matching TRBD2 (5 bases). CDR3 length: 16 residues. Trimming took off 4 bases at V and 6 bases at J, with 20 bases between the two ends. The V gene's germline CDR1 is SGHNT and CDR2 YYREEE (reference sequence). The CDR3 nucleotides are TGTGCCAGCAGCCCCTCCCCCCCACTAGTTGGCAATGAGCAGTTCTTC. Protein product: CASSPSPPLVGNEQFF.

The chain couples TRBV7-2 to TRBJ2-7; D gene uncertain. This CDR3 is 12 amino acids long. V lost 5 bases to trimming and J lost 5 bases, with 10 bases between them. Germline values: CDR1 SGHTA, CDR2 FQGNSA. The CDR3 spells CASSPVVDEQYF. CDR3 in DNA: TGTGCCAGCAGCCCTGTGGTCGACGAGCAGTACTTC.

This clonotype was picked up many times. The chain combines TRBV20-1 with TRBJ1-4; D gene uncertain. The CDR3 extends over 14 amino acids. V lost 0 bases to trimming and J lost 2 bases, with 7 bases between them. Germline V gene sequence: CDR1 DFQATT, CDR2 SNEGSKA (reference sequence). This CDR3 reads CSARDRATNEKLFF. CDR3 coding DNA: TGCAGTGCTAGAGACAGAGCGACTAATGAAAAACTGTTTTTT.

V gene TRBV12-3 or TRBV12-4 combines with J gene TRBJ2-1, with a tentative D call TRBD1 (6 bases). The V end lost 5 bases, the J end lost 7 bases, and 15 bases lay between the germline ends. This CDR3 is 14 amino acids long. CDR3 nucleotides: TGTGCCAGCAGTCCAAATAGGGGGATGAATGAGCAGTTCTTC. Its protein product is CASSPNRGMNEQFF.

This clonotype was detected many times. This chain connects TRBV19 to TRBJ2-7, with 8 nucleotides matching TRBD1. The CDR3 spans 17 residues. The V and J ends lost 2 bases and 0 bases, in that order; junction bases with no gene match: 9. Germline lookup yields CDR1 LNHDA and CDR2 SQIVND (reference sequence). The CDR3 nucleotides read TGTGCCAGTAGTATATTGGGGGGACAGGACCCCTCCTACGAGCAGTACTTC. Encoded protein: CASSILGGQDPSYEQYF.

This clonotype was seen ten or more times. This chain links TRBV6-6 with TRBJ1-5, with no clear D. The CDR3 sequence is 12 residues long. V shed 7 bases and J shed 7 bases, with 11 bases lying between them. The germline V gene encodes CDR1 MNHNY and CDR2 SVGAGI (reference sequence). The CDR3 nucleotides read TGTGCCAGCACTACGGGTGTACAGCCCCAGCATTTT. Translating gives CASTTGVQPQHF.

The CDR3 region is CSAPTDPSTDTQYF. The CDR3 DNA follows: TGCAGTGCGCCGACAGACCCGAGCACAGATACGCAGTATTTT. The genes are TRBV20-1 and TRBJ2-3, with D perhaps matching TRBD1 (5 bases). Germline assignment: CDR1 DFQATT and CDR2 SNEGSKA (reference sequence). The CDR3 length is 14 residues. Trimming took 6 bases from V and 0 from J, leaving 13 bases between them.

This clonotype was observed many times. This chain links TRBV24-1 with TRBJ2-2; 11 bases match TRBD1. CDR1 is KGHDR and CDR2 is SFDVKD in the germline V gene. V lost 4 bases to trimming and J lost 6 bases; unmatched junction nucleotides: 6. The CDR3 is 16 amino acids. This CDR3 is CATSDSGQGVAGELFF. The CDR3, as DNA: TGTGCCACCAGTGACTCGGGACAGGGGGTGGCCGGGGAGCTGTTTTTT.

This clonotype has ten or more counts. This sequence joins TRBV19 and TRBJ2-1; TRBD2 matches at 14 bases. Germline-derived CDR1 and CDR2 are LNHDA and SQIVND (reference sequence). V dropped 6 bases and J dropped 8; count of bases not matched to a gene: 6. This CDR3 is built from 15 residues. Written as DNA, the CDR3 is TGTGCCAGTAGCCCTCCGGGACTAGCGGGGGATGAGCAGTTCTTC. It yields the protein CASSPPGLAGDEQFF.

The chain's CDR3 is CASSIDWAAHQPQHF. The CDR3 DNA sequence: TGTGCCAGTAGTATAGATTGGGCAGCTCATCAGCCCCAGCATTTT. V gene TRBV19 combines with J gene TRBJ1-5; D is undetermined. Germline CDR1 is LNHDA and CDR2 is SQIVND (reference sequence). The V end was cut by 0 bases, the J end by 5 bases, with 11 bases between. The CDR3 has 15 amino acids.

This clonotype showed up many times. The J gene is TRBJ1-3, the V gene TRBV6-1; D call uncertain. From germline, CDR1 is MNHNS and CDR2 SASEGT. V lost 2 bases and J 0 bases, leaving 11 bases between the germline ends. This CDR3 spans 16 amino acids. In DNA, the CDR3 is TGTGCCAGCAGTGAAAGGGAGAGGAGCTCTGGAAACACCATATATTTT. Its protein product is CASSERERSSGNTIYF.

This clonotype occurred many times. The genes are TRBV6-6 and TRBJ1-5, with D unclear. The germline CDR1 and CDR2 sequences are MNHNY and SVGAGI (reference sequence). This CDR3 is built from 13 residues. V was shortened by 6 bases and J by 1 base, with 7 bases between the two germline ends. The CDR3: CASRPFSNQPQHF. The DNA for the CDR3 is TGTGCCAGCAGACCCTTCAGCAATCAGCCCCAGCATTTT.

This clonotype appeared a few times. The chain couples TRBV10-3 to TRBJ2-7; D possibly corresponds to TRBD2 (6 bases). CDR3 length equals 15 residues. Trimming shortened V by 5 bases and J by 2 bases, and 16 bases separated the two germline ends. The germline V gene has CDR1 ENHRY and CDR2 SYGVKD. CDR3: CAISPGGTATYEQYF. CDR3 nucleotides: TGTGCCATCAGTCCGGGCGGGACTGCTACCTACGAGCAGTACTTC.

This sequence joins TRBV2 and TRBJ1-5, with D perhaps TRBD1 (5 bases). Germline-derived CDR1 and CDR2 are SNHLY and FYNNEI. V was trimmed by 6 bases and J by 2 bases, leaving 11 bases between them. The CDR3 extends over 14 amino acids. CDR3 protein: CASSVKGGNQPQHF. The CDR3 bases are TGTGCCAGCAGCGTAAAAGGGGGCAATCAGCCCCAGCATTTT.

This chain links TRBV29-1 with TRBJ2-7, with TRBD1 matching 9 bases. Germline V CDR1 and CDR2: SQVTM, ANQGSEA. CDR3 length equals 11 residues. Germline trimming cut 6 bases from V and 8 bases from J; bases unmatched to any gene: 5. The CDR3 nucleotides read TGCAGCGTGGCCGGGACAGGGAAGCAGTACTTC. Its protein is CSVAGTGKQYF.

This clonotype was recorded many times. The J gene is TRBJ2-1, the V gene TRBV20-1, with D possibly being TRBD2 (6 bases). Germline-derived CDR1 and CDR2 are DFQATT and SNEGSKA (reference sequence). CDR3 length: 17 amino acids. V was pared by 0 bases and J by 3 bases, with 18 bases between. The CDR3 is CSARDKGRGPLYNEQFF. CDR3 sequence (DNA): TGCAGTGCTAGAGATAAAGGGCGGGGACCCCTCTACAATGAGCAGTTCTTC.

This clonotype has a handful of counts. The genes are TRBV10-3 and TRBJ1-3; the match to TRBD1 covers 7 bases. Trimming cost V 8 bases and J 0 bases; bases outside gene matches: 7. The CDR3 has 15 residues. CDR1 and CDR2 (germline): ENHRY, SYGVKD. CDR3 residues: CAIRFDRDSGNTIYF. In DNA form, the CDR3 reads TGTGCCATCCGTTTTGACAGGGACTCTGGAAACACCATATATTTT.

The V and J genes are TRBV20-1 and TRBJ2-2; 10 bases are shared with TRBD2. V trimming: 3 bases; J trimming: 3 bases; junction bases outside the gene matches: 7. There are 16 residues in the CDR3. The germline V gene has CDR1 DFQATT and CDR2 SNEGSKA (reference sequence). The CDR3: CSASDSGGKDTGELFF. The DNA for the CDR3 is TGCAGTGCTAGTGATAGCGGGGGGAAGGACACCGGGGAGCTGTTTTTT.

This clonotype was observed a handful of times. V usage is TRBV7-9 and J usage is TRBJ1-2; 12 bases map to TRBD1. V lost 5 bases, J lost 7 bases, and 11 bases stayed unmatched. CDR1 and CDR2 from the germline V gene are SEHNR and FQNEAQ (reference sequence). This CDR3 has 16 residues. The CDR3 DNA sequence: TGTGCCAGCAGCGAATGGGACAGGGGGCCGACGGGTGGCTACACCTTC. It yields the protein CASSEWDRGPTGGYTF.

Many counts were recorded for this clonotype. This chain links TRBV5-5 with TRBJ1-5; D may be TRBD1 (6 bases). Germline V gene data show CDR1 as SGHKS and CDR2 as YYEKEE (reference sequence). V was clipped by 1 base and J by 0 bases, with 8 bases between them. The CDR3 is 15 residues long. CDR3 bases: TGTGCCAGCAGCTTGAACAGGGATAGCAATCAGCCCCAGCATTTT. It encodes CASSLNRDSNQPQHF.